This record covers a single T cell receptor (beta chain). The antigen remains unidentified. The sample originates from a study of cytomegalovirus exposure and HLA in healthy donors. Broader study findings: Most of the TCR beta V segments (in an earlier analysis) were productive either about 87% or about 30% of the time. A missense DCLRE1C variant was associated with V- and J-gene trimming of TCR beta chains in a later analysis, and an independent cohort replicated the association.

The CDR3 contains 14 residues. Germline CDR1 reads SQVTM; CDR2 reads ANQGSEA. V was pared by 7 bases and J by 2 bases, with 8 bases of the junction left unmatched. This PCR relied on a set of 60 Vbeta primers and 13 Jbeta primers. Data came from immunoSEQ multiplex PCR; TCRdb stores just in-frame clones and leaves some out. The sample spans under 150,000 clones; the ten largest clones claim approximately 2.5%. Sequenced sample: PBMCs. This chain links TRBV29-1 with TRBJ1-2, with 9 bases aligning to TRBD1. The sequence came from a man between 35 and 55 years old in good health and CMV-seronegative. The CDR3 DNA is TGCAGCGCTTCACAGGGGGCGCCGAACTATGGCTACACCTTC. As protein: CSASQGAPNYGYTF.